This T cell receptor beta chain came from a study of blood T cell repertoires in COVID-19. Study-level information: Acute-phase and convalescent COVID-19 samples originated in the United States, Italy and Spain.

Authors' data handling: By means of reference gene primer amplification, nucleated cell counts were estimated. Profiled with immunoSEQ multiplex PCR; TCRdb holds only in-frame clones, not every one. V, J and clone size derive from that table, while D and trimming were established from the DNA sequence. The table shows roughly 80,000 clones, with 84% occurring only once. With V trimmed by 4 bases and J by 6 bases, 5 bases remained unmatched. The CDR3 spans 14 residues. Germline assignment: CDR1 MGHRA and CDR2 YSYEKL. This clonotype was sampled from a man over 45 with acute or convalescent COVID-19. The sequencing sample was made of peripheral blood. This sequence joins TRBV4-1 and TRBJ2-3; TRBD1 matches 9 bases. The CDR3 region has the DNA TGCGCCAGCAGCCCAATAGGACAGGGGGATACGCAGTATTTT. Translation gives CASSPIGQGDTQYF.